This TCR beta chain originates from a study of blood T cell repertoires in COVID-19. Study details: Samples representing acute and convalescent COVID-19 were sourced from the United States, Italy and Spain. The cDNA or gDNA used as material had been derived from T cells, B-cell-depleted T cells, or PBMCs.

Per the study methods: For nucleated cells, counts were estimated from reference gene primer amplification. The protocol was immunoSEQ multiplex PCR, while the TCRdb copy is restricted to in-frame clones and leaves out a portion. That table is the source of V, J and clone size, and D and trimming were worked out from the DNA. The table has 140,000 to 150,000 clones, more than 85% seen once. This CDR3 is 16 amino acids long. Germline assignment: CDR1 SGHTA and CDR2 FQGTGA. V was pared by 5 bases and J by 2 bases, with 10 bases of the junction left unmatched. The receptor comes from a man aged 55 to 70 with active or convalescent COVID-19. This sequence joins TRBV7-3 and TRBJ2-7, with 9 bases lining up with TRBD1. Source material: peripheral blood. The DNA of the CDR3 is TGTGCCAGCAGCGTACACGGAGGGACAGGGACCTACGAGCAGTACTTC. Residues: CASSVHGGTGTYEQYF.